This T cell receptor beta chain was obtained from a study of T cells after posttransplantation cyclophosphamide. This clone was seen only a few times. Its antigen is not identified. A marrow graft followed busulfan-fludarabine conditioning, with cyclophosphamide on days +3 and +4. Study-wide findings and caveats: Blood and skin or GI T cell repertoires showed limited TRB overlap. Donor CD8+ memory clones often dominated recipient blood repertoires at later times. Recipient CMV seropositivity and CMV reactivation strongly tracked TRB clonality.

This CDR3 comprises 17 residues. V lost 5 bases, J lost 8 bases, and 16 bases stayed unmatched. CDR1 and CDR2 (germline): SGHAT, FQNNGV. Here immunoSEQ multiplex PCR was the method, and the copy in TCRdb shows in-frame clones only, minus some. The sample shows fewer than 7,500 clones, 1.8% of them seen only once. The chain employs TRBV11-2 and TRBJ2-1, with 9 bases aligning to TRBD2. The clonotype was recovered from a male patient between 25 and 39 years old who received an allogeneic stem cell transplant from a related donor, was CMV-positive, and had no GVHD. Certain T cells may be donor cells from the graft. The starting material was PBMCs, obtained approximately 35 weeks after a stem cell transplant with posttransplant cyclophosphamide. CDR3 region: CASSVGISGGGWDEQFF. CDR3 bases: TGTGCCAGCAGCGTAGGGATTAGCGGGGGCGGATGGGATGAGCAGTTCTTC.